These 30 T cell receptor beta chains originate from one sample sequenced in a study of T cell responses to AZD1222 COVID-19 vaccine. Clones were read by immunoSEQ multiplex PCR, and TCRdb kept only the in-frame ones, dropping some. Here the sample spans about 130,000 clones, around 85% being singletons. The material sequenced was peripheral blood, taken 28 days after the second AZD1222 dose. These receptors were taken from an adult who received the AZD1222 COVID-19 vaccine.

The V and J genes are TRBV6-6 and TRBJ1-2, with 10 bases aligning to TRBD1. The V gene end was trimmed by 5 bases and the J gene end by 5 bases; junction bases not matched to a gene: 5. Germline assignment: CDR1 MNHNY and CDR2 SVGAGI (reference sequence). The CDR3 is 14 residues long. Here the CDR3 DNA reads TGTGCCAGCAGTCCCCGGACAGGGGGTTATGGCTACACCTTC. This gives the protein CASSPRTGGYGYTF.

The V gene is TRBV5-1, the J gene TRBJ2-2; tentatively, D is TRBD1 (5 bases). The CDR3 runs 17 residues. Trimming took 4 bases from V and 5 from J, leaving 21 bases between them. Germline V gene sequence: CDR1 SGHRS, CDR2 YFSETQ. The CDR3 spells CASSRNTPGLATGELFF. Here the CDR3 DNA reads TGCGCCAGCAGCCGTAACACTCCAGGGTTGGCGACCGGGGAGCTGTTTTTT.

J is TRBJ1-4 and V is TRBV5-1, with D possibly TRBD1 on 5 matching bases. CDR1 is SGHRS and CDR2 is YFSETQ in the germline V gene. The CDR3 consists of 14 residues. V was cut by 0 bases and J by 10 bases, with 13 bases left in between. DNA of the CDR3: TGCGCCAGCAGCTTGGATTCGGGGGTGGGAAAACTGTTTTTT. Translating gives CASSLDSGVGKLFF.

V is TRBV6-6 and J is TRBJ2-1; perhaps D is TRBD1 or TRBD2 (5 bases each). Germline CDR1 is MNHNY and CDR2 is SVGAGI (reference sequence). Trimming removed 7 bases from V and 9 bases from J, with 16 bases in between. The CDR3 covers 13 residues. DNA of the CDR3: TGTGCCAGCACCAACTGGGGGACCCCTGAGCAGTTCTTC. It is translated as CASTNWGTPEQFF.

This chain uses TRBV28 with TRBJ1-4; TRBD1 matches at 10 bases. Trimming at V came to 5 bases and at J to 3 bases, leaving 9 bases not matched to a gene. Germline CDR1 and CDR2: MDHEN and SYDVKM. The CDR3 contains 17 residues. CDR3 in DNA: TGTGCCAGCAGTCCACCGGGACAGGGGTTAGCTAATGAAAAACTGTTTTTT. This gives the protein CASSPPGQGLANEKLFF.

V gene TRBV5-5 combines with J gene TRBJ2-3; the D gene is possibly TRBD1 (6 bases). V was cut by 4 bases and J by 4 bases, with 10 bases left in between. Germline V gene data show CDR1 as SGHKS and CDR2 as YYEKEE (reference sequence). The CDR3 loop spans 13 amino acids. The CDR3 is CASSPQGSDTQYF. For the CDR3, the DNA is TGTGCCAGCAGCCCCCAGGGGTCAGATACGCAGTATTTT. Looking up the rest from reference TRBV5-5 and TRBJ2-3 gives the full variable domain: DAGVTQSPTHLIKTRGQQVTLRCSPISGHKSVSWYQQVLGQGPQFIFQYYEKEERGRGNFPDRFSARQFPNYSSELNVNALLLGDSALYLCASSPQGSDTQYFGPGTRLTVL.

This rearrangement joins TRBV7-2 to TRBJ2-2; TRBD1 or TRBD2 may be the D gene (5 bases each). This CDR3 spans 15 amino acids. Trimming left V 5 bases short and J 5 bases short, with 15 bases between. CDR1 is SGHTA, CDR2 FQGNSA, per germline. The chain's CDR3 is CASSPGTAPTGELFF. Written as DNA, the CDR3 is TGTGCCAGCAGCCCCGGGACCGCCCCTACCGGGGAGCTGTTTTTT.

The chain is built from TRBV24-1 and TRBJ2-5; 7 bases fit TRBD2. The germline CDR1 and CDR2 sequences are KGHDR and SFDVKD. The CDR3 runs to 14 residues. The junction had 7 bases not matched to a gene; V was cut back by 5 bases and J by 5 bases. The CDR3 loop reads CATSVGQGGETQYF. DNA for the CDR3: TGTGCCACCAGTGTAGGGCAGGGAGGGGAGACCCAGTACTTC.

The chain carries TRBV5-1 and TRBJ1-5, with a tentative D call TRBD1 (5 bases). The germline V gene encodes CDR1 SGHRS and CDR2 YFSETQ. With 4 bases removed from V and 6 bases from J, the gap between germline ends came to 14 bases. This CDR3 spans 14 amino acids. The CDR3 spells CASSIGTLGQPQHF. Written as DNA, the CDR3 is TGCGCCAGCAGCATCGGGACTCTGGGTCAGCCCCAGCATTTT.

This chain's CDR3 is CASSGQGRADEQYF. The CDR3 bases are TGTGCCAGCAGTGGACAGGGCCGCGCGGACGAGCAGTACTTC. V and J are TRBV2 and TRBJ2-7, with TRBD1 matching 7 bases. The V segment lost 4 bases and the J segment 5 bases; nucleotides outside the gene matches: 8. This CDR3 comprises 14 residues. The germline V gene encodes CDR1 SNHLY and CDR2 FYNNEI.

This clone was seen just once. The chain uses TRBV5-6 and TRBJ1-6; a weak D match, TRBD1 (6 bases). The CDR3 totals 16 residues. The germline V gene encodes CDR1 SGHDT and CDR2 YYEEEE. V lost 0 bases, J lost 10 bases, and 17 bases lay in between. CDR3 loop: CASSLGQGGFGSPLHF. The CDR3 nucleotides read TGTGCCAGCAGCTTGGGCCAAGGGGGTTTCGGCTCACCCCTCCACTTT.

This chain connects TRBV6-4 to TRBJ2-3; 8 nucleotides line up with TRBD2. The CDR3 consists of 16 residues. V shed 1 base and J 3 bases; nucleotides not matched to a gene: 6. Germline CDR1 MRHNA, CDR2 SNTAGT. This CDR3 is CASSDYSGGPTDTQYF. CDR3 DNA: TGTGCCAGCAGTGACTACTCGGGGGGGCCTACAGATACGCAGTATTTT.

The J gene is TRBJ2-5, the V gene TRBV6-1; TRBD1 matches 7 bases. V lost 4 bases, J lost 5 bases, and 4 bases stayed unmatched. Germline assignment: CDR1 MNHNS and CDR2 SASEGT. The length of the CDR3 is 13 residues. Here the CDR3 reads CASSGQGEETQYF. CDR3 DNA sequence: TGTGCCAGCAGTGGACAGGGAGAGGAGACCCAGTACTTC.

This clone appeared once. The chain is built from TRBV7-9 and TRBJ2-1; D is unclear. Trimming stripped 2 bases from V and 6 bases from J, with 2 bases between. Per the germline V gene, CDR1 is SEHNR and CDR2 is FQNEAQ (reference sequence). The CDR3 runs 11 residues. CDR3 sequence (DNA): TGTGCCAGCAGCTTAAGCAATGAGCAGTTCTTC. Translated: CASSLSNEQFF. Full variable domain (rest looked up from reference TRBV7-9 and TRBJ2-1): DTGVSQNPRHKITKRGQNVTFRCDPISEHNRLYWYRQTLGQGPEFLTYFQNEAQLEKSRLLSDRFSAERPKGSFSTLEIQRTEQGDSAMYLCASSLSNEQFFGPGTRLTVL.

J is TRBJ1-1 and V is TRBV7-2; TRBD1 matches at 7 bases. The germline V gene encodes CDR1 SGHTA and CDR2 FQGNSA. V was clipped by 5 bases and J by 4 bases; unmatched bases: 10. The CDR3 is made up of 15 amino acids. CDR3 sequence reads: CASSPEQGLGTEAFF. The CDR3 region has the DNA TGTGCCAGCAGCCCCGAACAGGGGTTGGGCACTGAAGCTTTCTTT.

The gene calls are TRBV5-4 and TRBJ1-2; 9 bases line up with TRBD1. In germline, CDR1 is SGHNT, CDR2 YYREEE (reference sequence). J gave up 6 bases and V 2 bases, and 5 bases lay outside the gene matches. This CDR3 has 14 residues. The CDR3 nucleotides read TGTGCCAGCAGCTTACAGGGGGCTGAAAATGGCTACACCTTC. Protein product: CASSLQGAENGYTF. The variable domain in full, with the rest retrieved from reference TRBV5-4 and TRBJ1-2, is ETGVTQSPTHLIKTRGQQVTLRCSSQSGHNTVSWYQQALGQGPQFIFQYYREEENGRGNFPPRFSGLQFPNYSSELNVNALELDDSALYLCASSLQGAENGYTFGSGTRLTVV.

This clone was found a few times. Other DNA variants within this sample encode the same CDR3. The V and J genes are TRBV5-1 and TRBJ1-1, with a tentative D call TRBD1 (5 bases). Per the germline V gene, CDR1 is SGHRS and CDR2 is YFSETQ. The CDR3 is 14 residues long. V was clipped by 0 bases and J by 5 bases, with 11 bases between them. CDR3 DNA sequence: TGCGCCAGCAGCTTGGAGCAGGGCCGGACTGAAGCTTTCTTT. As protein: CASSLEQGRTEAFF.

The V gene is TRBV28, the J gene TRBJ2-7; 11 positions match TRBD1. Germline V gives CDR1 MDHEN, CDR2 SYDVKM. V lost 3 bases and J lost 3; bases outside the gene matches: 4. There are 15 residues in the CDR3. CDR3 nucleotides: TGTGCCAGCAGTTTGTCCGGGACAGGGGGCTACGAGCAGTACTTC. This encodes CASSLSGTGGYEQYF.

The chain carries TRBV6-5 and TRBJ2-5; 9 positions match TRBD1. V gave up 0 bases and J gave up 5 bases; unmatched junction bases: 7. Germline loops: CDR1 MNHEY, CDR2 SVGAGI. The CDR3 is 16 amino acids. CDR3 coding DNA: TGTGCCAGCAGTTACTCGGGAAGGGGACAGGGTGAGACCCAGTACTTC. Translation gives CASSYSGRGQGETQYF.

Here the CDR3 reads CASSLVGSSNQPQHF. The CDR3 nucleotides read TGTGCCAGCAGCTTAGTGGGCAGTAGCAATCAGCCCCAGCATTTT. The chain carries TRBV7-2 and TRBJ1-5, with unresolved D. This CDR3 has 15 residues. The germline V gene has CDR1 SGHTA and CDR2 FQGNSA. V lost 1 base, J lost 0 bases, and 7 bases lay in between.

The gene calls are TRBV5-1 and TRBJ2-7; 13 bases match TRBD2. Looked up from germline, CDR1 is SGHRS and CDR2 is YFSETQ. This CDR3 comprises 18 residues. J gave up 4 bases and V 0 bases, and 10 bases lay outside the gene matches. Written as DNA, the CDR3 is TGCGCCAGCAGCTTGGGGACTAGCGGGGGCCTAACGTATTACGAGCAGTACTTC. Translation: CASSLGTSGGLTYYEQYF.

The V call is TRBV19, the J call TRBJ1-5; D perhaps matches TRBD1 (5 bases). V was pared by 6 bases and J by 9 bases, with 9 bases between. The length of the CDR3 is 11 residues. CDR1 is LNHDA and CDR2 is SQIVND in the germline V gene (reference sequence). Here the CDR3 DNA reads TGTGCCAGTAGGCGTGGGGGGCCCCAGCATTTT. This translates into CASRRGGPQHF.

Written as DNA, the CDR3 is TGTGCCAGCAGTCAGGGTGGGTATTTT. It yields the protein CASSQGGYF. The chain joins TRBV27 to TRBJ2-3; D might be TRBD1 (5 bases). Trimming left V 5 bases short and J 14 bases short, with 8 bases between. The CDR3 has 9 amino acids. The germline V gene encodes CDR1 MNHEY and CDR2 SMNVEV (reference sequence).

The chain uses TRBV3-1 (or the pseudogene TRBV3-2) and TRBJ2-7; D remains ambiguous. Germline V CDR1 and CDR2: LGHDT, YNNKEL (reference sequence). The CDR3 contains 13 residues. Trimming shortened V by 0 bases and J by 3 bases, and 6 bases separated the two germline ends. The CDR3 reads CASSQESDYEQYF. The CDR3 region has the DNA TGTGCCAGCAGCCAAGAATCAGACTACGAGCAGTACTTC.

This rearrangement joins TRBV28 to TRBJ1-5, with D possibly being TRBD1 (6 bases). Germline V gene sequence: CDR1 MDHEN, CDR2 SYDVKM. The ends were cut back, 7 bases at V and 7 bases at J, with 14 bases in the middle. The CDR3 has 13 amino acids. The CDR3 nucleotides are TGTGCCAGCACAGGACAGAGGGGACAGCCCCAGCATTTT. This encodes CASTGQRGQPQHF.

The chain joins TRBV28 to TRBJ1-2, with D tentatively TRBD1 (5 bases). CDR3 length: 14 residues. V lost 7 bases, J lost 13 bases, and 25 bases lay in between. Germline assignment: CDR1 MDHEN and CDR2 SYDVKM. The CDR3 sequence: CASTLPGRGALSTF. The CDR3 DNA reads TGTGCCAGCACTCTCCCGGGACGTGGCGCCCTGAGCACCTTC.

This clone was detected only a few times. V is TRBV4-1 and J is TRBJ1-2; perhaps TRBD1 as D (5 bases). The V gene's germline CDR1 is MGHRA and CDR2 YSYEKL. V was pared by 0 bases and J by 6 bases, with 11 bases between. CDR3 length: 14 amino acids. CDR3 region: CASSQDLGEDGYTF. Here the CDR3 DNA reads TGCGCCAGCAGCCAAGATCTGGGGGAAGATGGCTACACCTTC.

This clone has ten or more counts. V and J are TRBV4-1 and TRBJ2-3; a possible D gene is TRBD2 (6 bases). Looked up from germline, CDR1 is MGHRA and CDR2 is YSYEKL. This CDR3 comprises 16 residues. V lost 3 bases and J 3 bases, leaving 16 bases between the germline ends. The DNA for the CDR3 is TGCGCCAGCAGCCAGGATCCGGGACTGGAGACAGATACGCAGTATTTT. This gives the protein CASSQDPGLETDTQYF.

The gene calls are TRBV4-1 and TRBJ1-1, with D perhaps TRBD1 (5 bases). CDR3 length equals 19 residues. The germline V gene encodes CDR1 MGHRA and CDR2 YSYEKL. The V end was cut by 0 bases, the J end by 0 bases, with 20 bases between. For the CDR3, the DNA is TGCGCCAGCAGCCAAGATTGGCCGCCAGGGACCACTATGAACACTGAAGCTTTCTTT. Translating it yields CASSQDWPPGTTMNTEAFF.

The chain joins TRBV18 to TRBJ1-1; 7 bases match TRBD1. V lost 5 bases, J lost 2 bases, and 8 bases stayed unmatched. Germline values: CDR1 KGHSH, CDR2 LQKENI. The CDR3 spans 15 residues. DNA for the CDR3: TGTGCCAGCTCAACTGAGACAGGGATTAACACTGAAGCTTTCTTT. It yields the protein CASSTETGINTEAFF.